This T cell receptor beta chain was recovered during a study of naive and memory T cell subsets. Findings of the study overall: No ground truth validated the naive and memory repertoire findings.

Two oligonucleotides, mixed equimolar, formed the beta constant-region primer covering TRBC1 and TRBC2. The cDNA 3' end received a ligated single-stranded oligonucleotide carrying the SP2 primer and a 12-nucleotide UMI. TCRdb reanalysed the UMI-ligation and nested PCR reads using MiXCR and keeps one entry per CDR3 protein. The sample has around 40,000 distinct CDR3 sequences, about an eighth seen once. CD8 T cells were positively selected from what remained after CD4 positive selection. Many counts were recorded for this clonotype. The antigen remains unidentified. The origin of this receptor is a human donor in good health. Sequenced material: effector memory CD4+ T cells from blood. Regarding subset: effector memory, CD45RA- CD27-.

CDR3 in DNA: TGCAGTGCAGTTTCTTTACGGAATGAGCAGTTCTTC. It codes for CSAVSLRNEQFF. The V gene is TRBV20-1, the J gene TRBJ2-1; no firm D call. Trimming took off 6 bases at V and 7 bases at J, with 13 bases between the two ends. The CDR3 length is 12 residues. Germline V gives CDR1 DFQATT, CDR2 SNEGSKA (reference sequence).